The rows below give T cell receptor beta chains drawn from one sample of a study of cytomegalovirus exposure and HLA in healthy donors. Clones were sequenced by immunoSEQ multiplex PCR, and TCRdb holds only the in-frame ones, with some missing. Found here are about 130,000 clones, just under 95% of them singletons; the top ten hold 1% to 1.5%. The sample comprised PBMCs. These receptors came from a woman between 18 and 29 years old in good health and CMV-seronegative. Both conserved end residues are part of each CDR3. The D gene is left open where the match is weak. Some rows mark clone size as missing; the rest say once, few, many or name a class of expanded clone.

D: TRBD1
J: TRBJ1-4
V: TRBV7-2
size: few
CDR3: CASSTGQGKGTNEKLFF
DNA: TGTGCCAGCAGCACCGGACAGGGGAAGGGTACTAATGAAAAACTGTTTTTT

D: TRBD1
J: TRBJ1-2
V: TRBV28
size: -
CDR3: CASIAGTGGVGTYGYTF
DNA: TGTGCCAGCATCGCCGGGACAGGGGGCGTGGGAACTTATGGCTACACCTTC

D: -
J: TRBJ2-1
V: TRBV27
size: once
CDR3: CASSSQRNSYNEQFF
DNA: TGTGCCAGCAGTTCCCAGCGGAACTCCTACAATGAGCAGTTCTTC

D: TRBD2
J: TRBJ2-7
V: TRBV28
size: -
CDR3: CASIDFSGRTSGEQYF
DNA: TGTGCCAGCATCGACTTTAGCGGGAGAACCTCCGGCGAGCAGTACTTC

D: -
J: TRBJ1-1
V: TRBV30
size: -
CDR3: CAWSVPGAAEAFF
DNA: TGTGCCTGGAGTGTACCAGGGGCCGCTGAAGCTTTCTTT

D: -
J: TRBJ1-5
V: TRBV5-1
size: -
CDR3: CASSLSGTQNQPQHF
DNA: TGCGCCAGCAGCTTGTCTGGCACCCAGAATCAGCCCCAGCATTTT

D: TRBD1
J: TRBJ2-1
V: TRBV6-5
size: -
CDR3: CASSSGTEVNEQFF
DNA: TGTGCCAGCAGCTCCGGGACAGAGGTCAATGAGCAGTTCTTC

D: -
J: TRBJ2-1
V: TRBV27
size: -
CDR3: CASSFASSEPYNEQFF
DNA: TGTGCCAGCAGTTTTGCCTCTAGCGAGCCCTACAATGAGCAGTTCTTC

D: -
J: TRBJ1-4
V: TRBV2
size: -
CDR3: CASSLDIPTNEKLFF
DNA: TGTGCCAGCAGCCTCGACATTCCAACTAATGAAAAACTGTTTTTT

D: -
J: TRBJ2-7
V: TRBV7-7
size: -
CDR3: CASSLDSSYEQYF
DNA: TGTGCTAGCAGCTTAGACAGCTCCTACGAGCAGTACTTC

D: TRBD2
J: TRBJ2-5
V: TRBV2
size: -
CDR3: CATGVTSSGIEETQYF
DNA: TGTGCCACCGGAGTTACTTCTAGCGGGATTGAAGAGACCCAGTACTTC

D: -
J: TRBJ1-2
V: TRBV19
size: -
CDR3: CASSIMGEAGYTF
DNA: TGTGCCAGTAGTATTATGGGGGAGGCTGGCTACACCTTC

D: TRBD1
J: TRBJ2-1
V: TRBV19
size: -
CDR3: CASSIPGTGYNEQFF
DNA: TGTGCCAGTAGTATACCCGGGACAGGGTACAATGAGCAGTTCTTC

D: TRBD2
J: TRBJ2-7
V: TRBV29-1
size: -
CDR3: CSVSGLILGEQYF
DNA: TGCAGCGTCTCGGGACTAATCCTTGGAGAGCAGTACTTC

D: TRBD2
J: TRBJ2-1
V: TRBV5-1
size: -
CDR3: CASSLLAGDYNEQFF
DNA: TGCGCCAGCAGCTTGCTAGCGGGGGATTACAATGAGCAGTTCTTC

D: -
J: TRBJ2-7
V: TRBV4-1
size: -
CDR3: CASSRGTWLEQYF
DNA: TGCGCCAGCAGCCGAGGGACATGGCTCGAGCAGTACTTC

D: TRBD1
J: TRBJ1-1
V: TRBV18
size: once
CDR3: CASSPPLGSQGAIVPEAFF
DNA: TGTGCCAGCTCACCACCGTTAGGTTCTCAGGGGGCGATAGTCCCTGAAGCTTTCTTT

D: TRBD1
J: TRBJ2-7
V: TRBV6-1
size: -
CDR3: CATSPRTGPYEQYF
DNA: TGTGCCACCTCTCCCAGGACAGGACCCTACGAGCAGTACTTC

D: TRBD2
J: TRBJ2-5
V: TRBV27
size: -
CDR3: CASSSYKTSGRALRKETQYF
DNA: TGTGCCAGCAGTTCTTATAAGACTAGCGGGAGGGCCTTGAGGAAGGAGACCCAGTACTTC

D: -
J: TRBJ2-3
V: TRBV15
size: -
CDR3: CATSRRPGTDTQYF
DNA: TGTGCCACCAGCAGGCGGCCCGGGACAGATACGCAGTATTTT

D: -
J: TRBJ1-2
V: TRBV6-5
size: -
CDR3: CASTAPGGGGYTF
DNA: TGTGCCAGCACTGCACCTGGCGGGGGAGGCTACACCTTC

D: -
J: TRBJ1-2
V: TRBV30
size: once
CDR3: CAWSQGFGYTF
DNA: TGTGCCTGGAGCCAGGGGTTTGGCTACACCTTC

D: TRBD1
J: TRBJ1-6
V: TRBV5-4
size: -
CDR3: CASSLAGAGGVNSPLHF
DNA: TGTGCCAGCAGCTTGGCCGGGGCAGGGGGAGTCAATTCACCCCTCCACTTT

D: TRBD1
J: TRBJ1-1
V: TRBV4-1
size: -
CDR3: CASRNNYRGGTEAFF
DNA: TGCGCCAGCAGGAACAATTACAGGGGAGGCACTGAAGCTTTCTTT

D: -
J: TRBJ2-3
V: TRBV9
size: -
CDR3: CASSVGLLTDTQYF
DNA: TGTGCCAGCAGCGTAGGTCTACTCACAGATACGCAGTATTTT

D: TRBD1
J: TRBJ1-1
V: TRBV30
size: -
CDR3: CAWTPRDRVAGDTEAFF
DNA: TGTGCCTGGACACCTCGGGACAGGGTAGCCGGTGACACTGAAGCTTTCTTT

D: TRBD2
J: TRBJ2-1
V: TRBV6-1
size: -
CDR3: CASYSGGLINNEQFF
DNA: TGTGCCAGTTATAGCGGGGGGCTAATTAACAATGAGCAGTTCTTC

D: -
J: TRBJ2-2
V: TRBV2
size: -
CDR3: CASSRQNTGELFF
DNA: TGTGCCAGCAGTCGACAGAACACCGGGGAGCTGTTTTTT

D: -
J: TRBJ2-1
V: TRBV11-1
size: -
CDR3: CASSLVAAYYNEQFF
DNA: TGTGCCAGCAGCTTAGTTGCGGCTTACTACAATGAGCAGTTCTTC

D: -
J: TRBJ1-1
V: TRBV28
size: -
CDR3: CASSLSRVATTEAFF
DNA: TGTGCCAGCAGTTTATCCAGGGTCGCGACCACTGAAGCTTTCTTT

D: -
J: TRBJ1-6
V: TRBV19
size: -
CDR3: CASRWTANNSPLHF
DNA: TGTGCCAGTCGTTGGACAGCTAATAATTCACCCCTCCACTTT

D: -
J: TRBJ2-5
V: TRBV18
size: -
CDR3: CASSPAGTQETQYF
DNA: TGTGCCAGCTCACCTGCGGGGACTCAAGAGACCCAGTACTTC

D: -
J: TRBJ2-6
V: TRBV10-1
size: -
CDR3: CASSDGAAGANVLTF
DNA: TGCGCCAGCAGTGATGGAGCGGCCGGGGCCAACGTCCTGACTTTC

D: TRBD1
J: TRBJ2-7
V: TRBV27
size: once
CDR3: CASRRGTASYEQYF
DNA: TGTGCCAGCAGGAGGGGGACAGCTTCCTACGAGCAGTACTTC

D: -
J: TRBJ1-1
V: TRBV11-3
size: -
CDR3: CASSQQEGTEAFF
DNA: TGTGCCAGCAGCCAACAGGAAGGCACTGAAGCTTTCTTT